The sequence of this TCR beta chain was determined in a study of blood T cell repertoires in COVID-19. The CDR3 is 18 residues long. CDR1 and CDR2 from the germline V gene are LNHDA and SQIVND (reference sequence). J lost 0 bases, V lost 7 bases, and 14 bases had no gene match. In the original workflow: Quantification of nucleated cells was approximated via reference gene primer amplification. Only in-frame clones appear in the TCRdb table, and some are missing; sequencing was by immunoSEQ multiplex PCR. V, J and clone size were drawn from that table, and D and trimming were deduced from the DNA. The sample holds approximately 340,000 clones, approximately 90% seen once.

The V gene is TRBV19, the J gene TRBJ1-2, with 10 bases lining up with TRBD1. The source of this sequence is a man aged 25 to 40 with COVID-19, enrolled during active disease. Sequencing was performed on peripheral blood. CDR3 sequence: CASTADRGSTNANYGYTF. Written as DNA, the CDR3 is TGTGCCAGTACCGCGGACAGGGGGTCTACAAACGCTAACTATGGCTACACCTTC.